This record concerns one T cell receptor beta chain sequence. Its specificity is unknown. The PCR had 60 Vbeta and 13 Jbeta primers. Profiling relied on immunoSEQ multiplex PCR, and the TCRdb table lists in-frame clones only, not all of them. The sample records around 170,000 clones, over 75% being singletons. This record comes from a study of cytomegalovirus exposure and HLA in healthy donors. Healthy bone marrow donors formed the donor group. Study-wide findings and caveats: Confirmation in vitro established that three CMV-associated chains were specific for CMV antigens. The study designated over 150 TCR beta chains cytomegalovirus-associated.

V was clipped by 3 bases and J by 6 bases, with 13 bases between them. The germline CDR1 and CDR2 sequences are LNHDA and SQIVND (reference sequence). The CDR3 covers 14 residues. This clonotype was obtained from a man between 60 and 75 years old in good health and CMV-seronegative. The V and J genes are TRBV19 and TRBJ2-3, with D possibly being TRBD1 (5 bases). The sequencing sample was made of PBMCs. CDR3 residues: CASSIRAVWDTQYF. DNA of the CDR3: TGTGCCAGTAGTATCAGGGCGGTGTGGGATACGCAGTATTTT.